This TCR beta chain was observed in a study of blood T cell repertoires in COVID-19. As for the study in general: T cells, B-cell-depleted T cells, or PBMCs supplied cDNA or gDNA.

The CDR3 extends over 15 amino acids. Germline V gene lookup returns CDR1 LGHDT and CDR2 YNNKEL (reference sequence). Trimming took 0 bases from V and 9 from J, leaving 17 bases between them. Original data processing: Amplification from reference gene primers served as the basis for estimated nucleated cell counts. TCRdb's table, derived via immunoSEQ multiplex PCR, lists solely in-frame clones and lacks some. That table gives V, J and clone size, and the DNA gave D and trimming. The repertoire holds roughly 90,000 clones, roughly 80% seen once, with 15% to 20% in the top ten. V is TRBV3-1 (or the pseudogene TRBV3-2) and J is TRBJ2-5; D may be TRBD2 (6 bases). The specimen sequenced was peripheral blood. This clonotype was sampled from an elderly woman with active or convalescent COVID-19. The CDR3 sequence is CASSQDTLRGEAQYF. As DNA, the CDR3 is TGTGCCAGCAGCCAAGATACCTTGCGGGGTGAGGCCCAGTACTTC.